The T cell receptor beta chain described here comes from a study of metastatic and nonmetastatic thyroid tumors. This clone appeared many times. The entire patient cohort was treatment-naive prior to thyroid surgery. This CDR3 region has 14 residues. V dropped 4 bases and J dropped 0 bases, with 9 bases sitting between them. Looked up from germline, CDR1 is MGHRA and CDR2 is YSYEKL. MiXCR was used by TCRdb to re-call the PCR reads. Here the sample spans 75,000 to 95,000 clones, more than 9.5% being singletons. Sequences were obtained from blood. This chain uses TRBV4-1 with TRBJ1-2, with a possible D match to TRBD1 (6 bases). The clonotype was recovered from a female donor with papillary thyroid cancer or a benign thyroid nodule (not recorded which). Some clones in this sample may be carry-over from other donors' samples. The CDR3 region has the DNA TGCGCCAGCAGCCTCAGGGGCGCTAACTATGGCTACACCTTC. It specifies CASSLRGANYGYTF.